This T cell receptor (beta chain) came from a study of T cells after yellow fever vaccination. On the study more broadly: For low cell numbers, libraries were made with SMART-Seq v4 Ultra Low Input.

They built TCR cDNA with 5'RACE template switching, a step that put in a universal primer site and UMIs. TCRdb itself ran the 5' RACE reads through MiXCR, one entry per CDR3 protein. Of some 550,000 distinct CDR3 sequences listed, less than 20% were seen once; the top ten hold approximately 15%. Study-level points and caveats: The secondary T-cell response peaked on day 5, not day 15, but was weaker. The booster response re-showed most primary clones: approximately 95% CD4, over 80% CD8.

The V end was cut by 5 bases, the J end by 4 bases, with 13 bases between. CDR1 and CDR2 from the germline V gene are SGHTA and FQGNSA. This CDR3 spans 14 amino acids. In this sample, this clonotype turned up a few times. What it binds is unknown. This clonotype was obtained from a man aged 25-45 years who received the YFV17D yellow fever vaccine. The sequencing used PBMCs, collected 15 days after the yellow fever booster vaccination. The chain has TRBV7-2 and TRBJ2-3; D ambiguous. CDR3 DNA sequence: TGTGCCAGCAGCCCCGCAGGTTTGTCAGATACGCAGTATTTT. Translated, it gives CASSPAGLSDTQYF.